The next 31 T cell receptor beta chains were all read from a single sample in a study of monozygotic twins with inflammatory bowel disease. TCRdb re-called the 5' RACE reads and shows each CDR3 protein once, DNA omitted. The table lists roughly 330,000 distinct CDR3 sequences. Source material: blood. Receptors originate from a human donor with ulcerative colitis or Crohn's disease, or a healthy co-twin of an affected twin (not recorded which).

This chain connects TRBV7-2 to TRBJ1-5; TCRdb picks TRBD1, but there is no DNA to check that call. This CDR3 contains 14 residues. Germline loops: CDR1 SGHTA, CDR2 FQGNSA. The CDR3 protein is CASSSTGGVQPQHF.

The chain combines TRBV10-2 with TRBJ2-1; TCRdb names TRBD2, which stays unverified in the absence of DNA. Germline lookup yields CDR1 WSHSY and CDR2 SAAADI. CDR3 size: 18 residues. The CDR3 sequence: CASSGTSGSARGYNEQFF.

CDR3 protein: CASSEMRLAGVGELFF. The chain joins TRBV6-1 to TRBJ2-2; TCRdb's D call, TRBD2, is unchecked because there is no DNA. The CDR3 contains 16 residues. CDR1 and CDR2 (germline): MNHNS, SASEGT.

The chain is built from TRBV5-1 and TRBJ2-4; TCRdb's assignment of TRBD1 cannot be checked, as there is no DNA. Germline loops: CDR1 SGHRS, CDR2 YFSETQ. The CDR3 consists of 14 residues. The CDR3 protein is CASRTGQVIDIQYF.

The chain is built from TRBV7-2 and TRBJ2-3. This CDR3 region has 12 residues. Germline V CDR1 and CDR2: SGHTA, FQGNSA. CDR3 sequence reads: CASSPATFTQYF. The variable domain in full, completed from reference TRBV7-2 and TRBJ2-3, reads GAGVSQSPSNKVTEKGKDVELRCDPISGHTALYWYRQSLGQGLEFLIYFQGNSAPDKSGLPSDRFSAERTGGSVSTLTIQRTQQEDSAVYLCASSPATFTQYFGPGTRLTVL.

This rearrangement joins TRBV7-9 to TRBJ2-4. CDR1 is SEHNR, CDR2 FQNEAQ, per germline (reference sequence). This CDR3 region has 15 residues. CDR3 sequence: CASSATIGAKNIQYF.

The chain links TRBV6-2 or TRBV6-3 to TRBJ1-6; the TCRdb call, TRBD1, lacks DNA for checking. The CDR3 covers 14 residues. Germline assignment: CDR1 MNHEY and CDR2 SVGEGT. The CDR3 sequence: CASKPGQANSPLHF.

The chain is built from TRBV29-1 and TRBJ2-1; there is no DNA to check the TCRdb D call of TRBD2. The CDR3 runs 13 residues. CDR1 is SQVTM and CDR2 is ANQGSEA in the germline V gene. The CDR3 region is CSVEGSGINEQFF.

The J gene is TRBJ1-3, the V gene TRBV12-3 or TRBV12-4. CDR3 length: 12 residues. The CDR3 reads CASGGSGNTIYF.

V and J are TRBV20-1 and TRBJ2-1; TCRdb proposes TRBD2, but this gene call is untestable without DNA. The CDR3 is 16 residues long. The germline V gene has CDR1 DFQATT and CDR2 SNEGSKA (reference sequence). The chain's CDR3 is CSAQFLGGLPRNEQFF.

V usage is TRBV9 and J usage is TRBJ2-7; absent DNA, TCRdb's TRBD2 call cannot be checked. Germline V gene sequence: CDR1 SGDLS, CDR2 YYNGEE. The CDR3 loop spans 15 amino acids. This CDR3 is CASSVLGTMSYEQYF.

This rearrangement joins TRBV20-1 to TRBJ1-5. The CDR3 runs 17 residues. CDR1 DFQATT and CDR2 SNEGSKA come from the germline V gene (reference sequence). Here the CDR3 reads CSARDGRAGRVNQPQHF.

The V gene is TRBV27, the J gene TRBJ2-5; lacking DNA, the TRBD2 call made by TCRdb goes unchecked. Germline CDR1 and CDR2: MNHEY and SMNVEV (reference sequence). The CDR3 runs 18 residues. CDR3 protein: CASSLQWTSGGHQETQYF.

The chain has TRBV12-3 or TRBV12-4 and TRBJ1-2; TCRdb proposes TRBD1, but this gene call is untestable without DNA. The CDR3 sequence is 15 residues long. CDR3 amino acids: CASRGPGSRNYGYTF.

This rearrangement joins TRBV28 to TRBJ2-3; TCRdb proposes TRBD2, but this gene call is untestable without DNA. CDR3 length equals 16 residues. The germline CDR1 and CDR2 sequences are MDHEN and SYDVKM. The CDR3 is CASTLRLAGGPGTQYF. The full variable domain, its missing parts supplied by reference TRBV28 and TRBJ2-3, is DVKVTQSSRYLVKRTGEKVFLECVQDMDHENMFWYRQDPGLGLRLIYFSYDVKMKEKGDIPEGYSVSREKKERFSLILESASTNQTSMYLCASTLRLAGGPGTQYFGPGTRLTVL.

The chain joins TRBV10-3 to TRBJ2-1; the D gene TCRdb calls, TRBD1, cannot be checked with no DNA. Germline V lookup: CDR1 ENHRY, CDR2 SYGVKD. The length of the CDR3 is 16 residues. The CDR3 loop reads CAISGKGQGAGNEQFF.

The J gene is TRBJ2-1, the V gene TRBV3-1. There are 13 residues in the CDR3. From germline, CDR1 is LGHDT and CDR2 YNNKEL (reference sequence). CDR3 amino acids: CATRPESRNEQFF.

The V call is TRBV11-2, the J call TRBJ2-5. The CDR3 covers 11 residues. From germline, CDR1 is SGHAT and CDR2 FQNNGV. The CDR3 sequence is CASSLASPQYF.

This chain connects TRBV24-1 to TRBJ2-1; TCRdb returns TRBD1, unconfirmable since there is no DNA. CDR1 and CDR2 from the germline V gene are KGHDR and SFDVKD. The CDR3 totals 16 residues. The CDR3 spells CATSEHDRARLNEQFF.

The chain carries TRBV5-1 and TRBJ2-1; TCRdb names TRBD1, which stays unverified in the absence of DNA. This CDR3 is 15 amino acids long. CDR1 SGHRS and CDR2 YFSETQ come from the germline V gene. This CDR3 reads CASSSGTGPYNEQFF.

The rearrangement uses TRBV10-3 and TRBJ2-7; TCRdb's D call of TRBD1 is untestable without DNA. This CDR3 spans 12 amino acids. Germline V lookup: CDR1 ENHRY, CDR2 SYGVKD. CDR3 sequence: CAIRQDSYEQYF.

The gene calls are TRBV2 and TRBJ1-1; TCRdb's D gene call, TRBD1, goes unchecked for lack of DNA. CDR3 length: 13 residues. Germline assignment: CDR1 SNHLY and CDR2 FYNNEI. CDR3 in amino acids: CASSSGTGNEAFF.

V is TRBV7-2 and J is TRBJ2-1; the TCRdb D gene call, TRBD1, has no DNA to confirm it. The germline gives CDR1 SGHTA, CDR2 FQGNSA. The CDR3 runs to 13 residues. The chain's CDR3 is CASSPGTYNEQFF.

The chain uses TRBV7-6 and TRBJ2-1; absent DNA, TCRdb's TRBD1 call cannot be checked. The CDR3 extends over 15 amino acids. Looked up from germline, CDR1 is SGHVS and CDR2 is FNYEAQ. The CDR3 reads CASTLRAEAYNEQFF.

V and J are TRBV6-1 and TRBJ2-2; TCRdb's D call, TRBD2, is unchecked because there is no DNA. CDR1 and CDR2 (germline): MNHNS, SASEGT. This CDR3 has 14 amino acids. This chain's CDR3 is CASIAGGPGGELFF.

The V call is TRBV12-5, the J call TRBJ1-1; TCRdb's D call of TRBD1 is untestable without DNA. This CDR3 is built from 15 residues. CDR1 is LGHNT and CDR2 is FRNRAP in the germline V gene. The CDR3 sequence is CASGVTGGRNTEAFF.

The rearrangement uses TRBV6-5 and TRBJ1-3. In germline, CDR1 is MNHEY, CDR2 SVGAGI. The CDR3 sequence is 15 residues long. The CDR3 here is CASSFDVSSGNTIYF.

Here the CDR3 reads CSARPSGGTGELFF. The chain uses TRBV20-1 and TRBJ2-2; TCRdb proposes TRBD2, but this gene call is untestable without DNA. The V gene's germline CDR1 is DFQATT and CDR2 SNEGSKA (reference sequence). CDR3 length: 14 amino acids.

V gene TRBV20-1 combines with J gene TRBJ2-1; the TRBD1 assignment by TCRdb is unverifiable without DNA. Germline V gives CDR1 DFQATT, CDR2 SNEGSKA (reference sequence). This CDR3 has 18 amino acids. This CDR3 reads CSARIPGEGGWFYNEQFF.

This chain uses TRBV15 with TRBJ2-1; TCRdb picks TRBD1, but there is no DNA to check that call. CDR1 and CDR2 (germline): LNHNV, YYDKDF (reference sequence). The CDR3 extends over 17 amino acids. The CDR3 is CATSRAGTGGVYNEQFF.

This rearrangement joins TRBV3-1 to TRBJ1-1; lacking DNA, the TRBD1 call made by TCRdb goes unchecked. This CDR3 contains 13 residues. Germline V gives CDR1 LGHDT, CDR2 YNNKEL (reference sequence). The CDR3 sequence is CASSQDRVTEAFF.